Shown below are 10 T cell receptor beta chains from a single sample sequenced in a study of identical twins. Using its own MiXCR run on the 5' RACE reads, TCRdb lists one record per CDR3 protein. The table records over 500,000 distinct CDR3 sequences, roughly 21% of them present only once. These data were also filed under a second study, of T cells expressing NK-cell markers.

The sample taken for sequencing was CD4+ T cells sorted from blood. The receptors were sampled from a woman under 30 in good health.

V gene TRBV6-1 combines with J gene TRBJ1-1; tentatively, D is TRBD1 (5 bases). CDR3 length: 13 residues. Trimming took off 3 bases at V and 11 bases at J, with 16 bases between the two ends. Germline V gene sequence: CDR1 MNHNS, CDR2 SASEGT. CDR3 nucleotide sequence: TGTGCCAGCAGTGAGGTGAATGAAGGGACGGCTTTCTTT. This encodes CASSEVNEGTAFF.

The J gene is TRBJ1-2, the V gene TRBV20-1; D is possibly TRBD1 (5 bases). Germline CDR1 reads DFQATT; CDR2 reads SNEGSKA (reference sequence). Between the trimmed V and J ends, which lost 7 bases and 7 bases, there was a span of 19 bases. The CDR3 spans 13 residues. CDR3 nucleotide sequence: TGCAGTGTCCACGACCGGAGGGGATTTGGCTACACCTTC. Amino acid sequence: CSVHDRRGFGYTF.

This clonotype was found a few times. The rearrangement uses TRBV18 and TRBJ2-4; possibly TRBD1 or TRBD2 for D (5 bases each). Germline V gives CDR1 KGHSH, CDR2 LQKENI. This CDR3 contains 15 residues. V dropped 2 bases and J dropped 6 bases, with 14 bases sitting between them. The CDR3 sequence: CASSPRQGRRNIQYF. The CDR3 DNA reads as TGTGCCAGCTCACCAAGGCAGGGACGTCGAAACATTCAGTACTTC.

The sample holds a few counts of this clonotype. CDR3 region: CASSPDVGQFF. CDR3 nucleotides: TGCGCCAGCAGCCCGGATGTCGGGCAGTTCTTC. J is TRBJ2-1 and V is TRBV5-1; no firm D call. The V end lost 4 bases, the J end lost 12 bases, and 11 bases lay between the germline ends. The CDR3 sequence is 11 residues long. Germline CDR1 reads SGHRS; CDR2 reads YFSETQ.

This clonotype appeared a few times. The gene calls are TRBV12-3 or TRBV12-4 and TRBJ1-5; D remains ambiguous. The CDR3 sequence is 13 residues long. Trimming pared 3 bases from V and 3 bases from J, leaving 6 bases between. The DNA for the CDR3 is TGTGCCAGCAGTTTGACTGACAATCAGCCCCAGCATTTT. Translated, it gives CASSLTDNQPQHF.

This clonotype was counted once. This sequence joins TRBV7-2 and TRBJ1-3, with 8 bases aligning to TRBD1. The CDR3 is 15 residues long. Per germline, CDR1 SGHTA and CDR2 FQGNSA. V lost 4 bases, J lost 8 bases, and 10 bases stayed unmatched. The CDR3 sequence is CASSSRTGSSDTIYF. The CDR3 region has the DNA TGTGCCAGCAGCTCAAGGACAGGGAGTTCAGACACCATATATTTT.

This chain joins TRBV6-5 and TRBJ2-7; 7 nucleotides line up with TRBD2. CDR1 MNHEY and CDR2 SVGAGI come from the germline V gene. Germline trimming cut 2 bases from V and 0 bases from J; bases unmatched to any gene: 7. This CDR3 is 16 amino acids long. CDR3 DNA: TGTGCCAGCAGTTACCGCCGGACGGGGGGCTCCTACGAGCAGTACTTC. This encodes CASSYRRTGGSYEQYF.

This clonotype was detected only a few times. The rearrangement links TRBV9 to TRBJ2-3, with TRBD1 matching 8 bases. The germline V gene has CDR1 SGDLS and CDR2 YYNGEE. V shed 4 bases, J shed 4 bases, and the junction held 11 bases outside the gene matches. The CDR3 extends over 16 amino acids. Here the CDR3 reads CASSTGGQGVADTQYF. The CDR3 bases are TGTGCCAGCAGCACCGGCGGACAGGGAGTAGCAGATACGCAGTATTTT.

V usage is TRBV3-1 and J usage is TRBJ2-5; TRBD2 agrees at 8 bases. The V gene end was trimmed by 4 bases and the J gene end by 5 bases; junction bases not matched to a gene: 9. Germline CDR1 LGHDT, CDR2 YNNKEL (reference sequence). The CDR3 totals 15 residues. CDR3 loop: CASSPWLAGVETQYF. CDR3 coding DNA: TGTGCCAGCAGCCCCTGGCTAGCGGGCGTTGAGACCCAGTACTTC.

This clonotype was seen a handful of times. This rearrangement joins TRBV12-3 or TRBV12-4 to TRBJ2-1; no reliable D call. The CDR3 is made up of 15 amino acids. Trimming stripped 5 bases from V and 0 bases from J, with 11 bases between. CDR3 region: CASSPLWGSYNEQFF. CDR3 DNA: TGTGCCAGCAGTCCCTTGTGGGGCTCCTACAATGAGCAGTTCTTC.